The 7 T cell receptor beta chains below were found in one sample sequenced in a study of cytomegalovirus exposure and HLA in healthy donors (dated by TCRdb to about 2017). Receptor amplification or capture employed the immunoSEQ multiplex PCR assay. A mixture of 60 forward primers for TCR Vbeta segments and 13 reverse primers for TCR Jbeta segments was used in the multiplex PCR. TCRdb provides this immuneACCESS table in a form limited to in-frame rearrangements. Some clones are lacking; in checked studies, under half of them reflect an unresolved V gene, and why the rest are absent is not known. The sample contains more than 150,000 clones, roughly 82% of them found a single time. Over 1.5% of the sample lies in the top ten. The sample taken for sequencing was PBMCs. These receptors all come from a man aged 40-50 years in good health and CMV-seronegative.

This chain connects TRBV7-8 to TRBJ1-5; TRBD1 is a possible D gene (5 bases). V was pared by 0 bases and J by 3 bases, with 12 bases between. The CDR3 is 16 amino acids. Germline V lookup: CDR1 SGHVS, CDR2 FQNEAQ. The CDR3 loop reads CASSLAGAALNQPQHF. The CDR3 DNA is TGTGCCAGCAGCTTAGCAGGGGCAGCTCTCAATCAGCCCCAGCATTTT.

The rearrangement uses TRBV5-1 and TRBJ2-7; TRBD1 might be the D (6 bases). Germline V gives CDR1 SGHRS, CDR2 YFSETQ. This CDR3 spans 15 amino acids. V lost 0 bases, J lost 0 bases, and 10 bases lay in between. The chain's CDR3 is CASSLDRTASYEQYF. CDR3 DNA sequence: TGCGCCAGCAGCTTGGATCGGACAGCCTCCTACGAGCAGTACTTC.

This clone came up once. V is TRBV9 and J is TRBJ2-3, with a weak D call TRBD2 (6 bases). V was trimmed by 2 bases and J by 2 bases, leaving 15 bases between them. The V gene's germline CDR1 is SGDLS and CDR2 YYNGEE. The CDR3 is made up of 16 amino acids. As DNA, the CDR3 is TGTGCCAGCAGCGTGGGGCGGGATCTGGACACAGATACGCAGTATTTT. Its translation is CASSVGRDLDTDTQYF.

V usage is TRBV6-1 and J usage is TRBJ2-7; TRBD1 matches at 7 bases. J lost 2 bases, V lost 7 bases, and 8 bases had no gene match. The CDR3 runs 14 residues. Per the germline V gene, CDR1 is MNHNS and CDR2 is SASEGT. CDR3 sequence (DNA): TGTGCCAGCACCTCGACAGGGCCTCCCTACGAGCAGTACTTC. It translates to CASTSTGPPYEQYF.

The V and J genes are TRBV18 and TRBJ1-4; D gene ambiguous. The germline V gene has CDR1 KGHSH and CDR2 LQKENI. The CDR3 spans 13 residues. The V gene lost 3 bases and the J gene lost 5 bases, with 7 bases spanning the gap. This chain's CDR3 is CASSPDKNEKLFF. The CDR3 DNA follows: TGTGCCAGCTCACCTGACAAAAATGAAAAACTGTTTTTT.

The chain joins TRBV9 to TRBJ2-1; 7 bases are shared with TRBD2. There are 16 residues in the CDR3. The ends lost 7 bases at V and 2 bases at J; junction bases unmatched: 12. Germline V gene sequence: CDR1 SGDLS, CDR2 YYNGEE. This CDR3 reads CASATYLRGTYNEQFF. CDR3 DNA: TGTGCCAGCGCCACTTACTTGCGGGGGACCTACAATGAGCAGTTCTTC.

The rearrangement joins TRBV11-2 to TRBJ1-5; D ambiguous. V lost 8 bases and J lost 0, with 8 bases in between. CDR1 is SGHAT, CDR2 FQNNGV, per germline. The CDR3 sequence is 13 residues long. In DNA, the CDR3 is TGTGCCAGCTCCCGGGATAGCAATCAGCCCCAGCATTTT. This codes for CASSRDSNQPQHF.